The clone carrying this T cell receptor beta chain showed up just a few times. Its antigen is as yet unknown. Sample time point: pre-sensitization, week 0. Sample treatment: therapeutic diphenylcyclopropenone sensitization with weekly scalp DPC. Patients had alopecia, were aged 18 to 70, and were not pregnant. The CDR3 extends over 17 amino acids. Germline CDR1 LGHNA, CDR2 YNFKEQ. Trimming removed 4 bases from V and 7 bases from J, with 20 bases in between. Using its own MiXCR run on the RACE reads, TCRdb lists one record per CDR3 protein. The sample lists 300,000 to 450,000 distinct CDR3 sequences; 5% to 6.5% were seen once. The sample originates from a study of human T cells and chemical hapten exposure. Overall study: TCR yields differed between samples (mainly from small differences in pooled library volume).

Notes on the study in general: TCRs at high frequency, those above 1 in 1000, did not change with DPC sensitization. Expanded TCRs showed more large CDR3 clusters than pre-sensitization or healthy control sets.

The sample consisted of whole blood, taken in connection with sensitization to the hapten diphenylcyclopropenone (DPC). This receptor was identified in a woman aged 18-29 years with alopecia areata. Some clones in this sample may be carry-over from other donors' samples. This chain connects TRBV4-2 to TRBJ1-6, with a tentative D call TRBD1 (6 bases). The CDR3 coding sequence is TGTGCCAGCAGCCCATGGGCAGGGGATGTGAGAAATTCACCCCTCCACTTT. Its protein is CASSPWAGDVRNSPLHF.